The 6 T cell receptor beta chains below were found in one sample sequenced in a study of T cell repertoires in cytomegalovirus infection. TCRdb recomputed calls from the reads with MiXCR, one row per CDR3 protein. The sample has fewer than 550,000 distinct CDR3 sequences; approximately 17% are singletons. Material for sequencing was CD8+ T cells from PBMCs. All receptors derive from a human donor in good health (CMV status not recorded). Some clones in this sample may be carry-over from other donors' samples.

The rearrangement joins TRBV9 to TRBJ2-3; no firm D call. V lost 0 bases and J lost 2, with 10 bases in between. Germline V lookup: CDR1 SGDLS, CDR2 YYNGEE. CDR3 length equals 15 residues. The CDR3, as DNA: TGTGCCAGCAGCGTAGAGCACTACACCACAGATACGCAGTATTTT. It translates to CASSVEHYTTDTQYF.

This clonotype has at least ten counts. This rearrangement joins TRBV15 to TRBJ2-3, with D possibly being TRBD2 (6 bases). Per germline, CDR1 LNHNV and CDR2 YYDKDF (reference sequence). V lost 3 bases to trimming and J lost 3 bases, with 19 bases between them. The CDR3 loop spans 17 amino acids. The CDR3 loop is CATSRDFSGKSTDTQYF. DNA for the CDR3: TGTGCCACCAGCAGGGACTTTAGCGGAAAATCGACAGATACGCAGTATTTT.

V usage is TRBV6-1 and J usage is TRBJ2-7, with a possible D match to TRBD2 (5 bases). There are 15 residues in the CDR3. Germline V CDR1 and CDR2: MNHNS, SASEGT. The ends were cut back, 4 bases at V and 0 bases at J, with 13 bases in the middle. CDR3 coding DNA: TGTGCCAGCAGTGCCCGAGGGCGATACTCCTACGAGCAGTACTTC. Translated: CASSARGRYSYEQYF.

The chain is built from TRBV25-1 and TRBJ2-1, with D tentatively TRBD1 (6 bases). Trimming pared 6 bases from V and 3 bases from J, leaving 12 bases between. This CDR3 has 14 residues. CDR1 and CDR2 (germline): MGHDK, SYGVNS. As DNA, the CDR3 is TGTGCCAGCAGCCGGGACAAGCTCTACAATGAGCAGTTCTTC. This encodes CASSRDKLYNEQFF. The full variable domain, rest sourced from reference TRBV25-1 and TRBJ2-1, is EADIYQTPRYLVIGTGKKITLECSQTMGHDKMYWYQQDPGMELHLIHYSYGVNSTEKGDLSSESTVSRIRTEHFPLTLESARPSHTSQYLCASSRDKLYNEQFFGPGTRLTVL.

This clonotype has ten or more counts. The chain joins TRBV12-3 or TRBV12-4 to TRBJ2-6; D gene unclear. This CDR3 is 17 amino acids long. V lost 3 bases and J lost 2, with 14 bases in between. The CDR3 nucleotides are TGTGCCAGCAGTTTCCACCCGGAGAGTACTGGGGCCAACGTCCTGACTTTC. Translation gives CASSFHPESTGANVLTF.

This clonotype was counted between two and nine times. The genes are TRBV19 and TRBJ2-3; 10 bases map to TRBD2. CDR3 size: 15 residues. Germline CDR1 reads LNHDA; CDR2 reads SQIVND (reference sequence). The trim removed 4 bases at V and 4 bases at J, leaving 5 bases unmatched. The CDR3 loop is CASSSLAGAPDTQYF. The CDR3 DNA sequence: TGTGCCAGTAGTAGCCTAGCGGGAGCTCCAGATACGCAGTATTTT.